The 20 T cell receptor beta chains below come from one sample, sequenced in a study of cytomegalovirus exposure and HLA in healthy donors (dated 2017 in TCRdb). The library came from the immunoSEQ multiplex PCR assay. For the multiplex PCR, a mixture combining 60 forward primers for TCR Vbeta segments and 13 reverse primers for TCR Jbeta segments was used. Imported from immuneACCESS, the table was reduced by TCRdb to in-frame sequences with V and J called. These copies leave out some clones; in studies compared against another copy, an unresolved V gene accounts for under half, and the cause of the remainder is not known. In all, the sample holds about 160,000 clones, and about 85% of those were seen once. The top ten hold 2% to 2.5% of the sample. The sample consisted of PBMCs. The receptor source for this set is a man aged 18 to 35 in good health and CMV-seropositive.

J is TRBJ2-1 and V is TRBV6-6, with 11 nucleotides matching TRBD2. Germline V gene sequence: CDR1 MNHNY, CDR2 SVGAGI (reference sequence). This CDR3 is built from 14 residues. V was clipped by 8 bases and J by 10 bases; unmatched bases: 10. In nucleotides, the CDR3 is TGTGCCAGCCATAGCGGGGGGGGGTACTACGAGCAGTTCTTC. Its translation is CASHSGGGYYEQFF.

V is TRBV18 and J is TRBJ2-5; 8 bases align to TRBD2. This CDR3 is built from 16 residues. Germline CDR1 is KGHSH and CDR2 is LQKENI. The J segment lost 5 bases and the V segment lost 2 bases, leaving 10 bases of the junction unmatched. CDR3 DNA: TGTGCCAGCTCACCATCAGCGGGGGCGAATAGGGAGACCCAGTACTTC. It specifies CASSPSAGANRETQYF.

This chain joins TRBV7-2 and TRBJ2-3; no reliable D call. Trimming removed 5 bases at V and 0 bases at J, with 15 bases between. Per the germline V gene, CDR1 is SGHTA and CDR2 is FQGNSA. The CDR3 is made up of 16 amino acids. Here the CDR3 reads CASSHYGRPSTDTQYF. DNA of the CDR3: TGTGCCAGCAGCCACTACGGCCGTCCCAGCACAGATACGCAGTATTTT. Combining the CDR3 with reference TRBV7-2 and TRBJ2-3 gives the whole variable domain GAGVSQSPSNKVTEKGKDVELRCDPISGHTALYWYRQSLGQGLEFLIYFQGNSAPDKSGLPSDRFSAERTGGSVSTLTIQRTQQEDSAVYLCASSHYGRPSTDTQYFGPGTRLTVL.

The CDR3 DNA reads as TGTGCCACTGGCTACAGGGGGGGGACTCACGAGCAGTACTTC. Translation gives CATGYRGGTHEQYF. V usage is TRBV27 and J usage is TRBJ2-7, with D maybe TRBD1 (8 bases). Trimming left V 10 bases short and J 5 bases short, with 21 bases between. Germline CDR1 reads MNHEY; CDR2 reads SMNVEV (reference sequence). The CDR3 runs 14 residues.

The V gene is TRBV7-2, the J gene TRBJ1-2; perhaps TRBD1 as D (6 bases). This CDR3 has 10 amino acids. V lost 5 bases to trimming and J lost 8 bases, with 6 bases between them. CDR1 is SGHTA and CDR2 is FQGNSA in the germline V gene. In DNA form, the CDR3 reads TGTGCCAGCAGCAGGGGGGGCTACACCTTC. Residues: CASSRGGYTF.

The chain has TRBV5-6 and TRBJ2-7; the match to TRBD1 covers 7 bases. CDR3 length: 15 residues. Trimming cost V 0 bases and J 5 bases; bases outside gene matches: 8. Germline loops: CDR1 SGHDT, CDR2 YYEEEE. This CDR3 reads CASSLGDSDMDEQYF. As DNA, the CDR3 is TGTGCCAGCAGCTTGGGGGACAGCGATATGGACGAGCAGTACTTC. Full variable domain (outside the CDR3, taken from reference TRBV5-6 and TRBJ2-7): DAGVTQSPTHLIKTRGQQVTLRCSPKSGHDTVSWYQQALGQGPQFIFQYYEEEERQRGNFPDRFSGHQFPNYSSELNVNALLLGDSALYLCASSLGDSDMDEQYFGPGTRLTVT.

This clone appeared once. The V call is TRBV7-8, the J call TRBJ2-3; TRBD2 matches at 13 bases. CDR1 and CDR2 (germline): SGHVS, FQNEAQ. V lost 7 bases, J lost 7 bases, and 5 bases stayed unmatched. The CDR3 has 14 amino acids. Here the CDR3 reads CASKGLAGSYTQYF. In DNA, the CDR3 is TGTGCCAGCAAGGGACTAGCGGGGAGCTATACGCAGTATTTT.

This clone was detected a few times. J is TRBJ2-7 and V is TRBV2; the match to TRBD1 covers 8 bases. The CDR3 is made up of 14 amino acids. J gave up 3 bases and V 5 bases, and 6 bases lay outside the gene matches. From germline, CDR1 is SNHLY and CDR2 FYNNEI. CDR3 DNA sequence: TGTGCCAGCAGTCCCGACAGGGGCGGCTACGAGCAGTACTTC. Its protein is CASSPDRGGYEQYF.

The genes are TRBV6-5 and TRBJ1-1, with D hard to call. The germline CDR1 and CDR2 sequences are MNHEY and SVGAGI. The CDR3 has 15 residues. The V gene lost 0 bases and the J gene lost 1 base, with 9 bases spanning the gap. The CDR3 spells CASSYSRQTNTEAFF. Here the CDR3 DNA reads TGTGCCAGCAGTTACTCGAGGCAGACGAACACTGAAGCTTTCTTT.

The V and J genes are TRBV7-3 and TRBJ2-5, with 11 bases identical to TRBD2. Germline CDR1 reads SGHTA; CDR2 reads FQGTGA. CDR3 length equals 15 residues. J lost 1 base, V lost 5 bases, and 3 bases had no gene match. As DNA, the CDR3 is TGTGCCAGCAGCCTTAGCGGGGGGGCCCAAGAGACCCAGTACTTC. Its translation is CASSLSGGAQETQYF.

V usage is TRBV2 and J usage is TRBJ1-2, with 9 bases that match TRBD1. Per the germline V gene, CDR1 is SNHLY and CDR2 is FYNNEI. Trimming at V came to 6 bases and at J to 6 bases, leaving 11 bases not matched to a gene. The CDR3 is 15 amino acids. The CDR3 region is CASSTRQGDGNGYTF. CDR3 coding DNA: TGTGCCAGCAGCACCCGACAGGGGGACGGGAATGGCTACACCTTC.

The chain's CDR3 is CASSQQGVPYEQYF. The CDR3 DNA sequence: TGTGCCAGTAGCCAACAGGGGGTCCCCTACGAGCAGTACTTC. The chain joins TRBV19 to TRBJ2-7, with 8 bases aligning to TRBD1. CDR3 length equals 14 residues. CDR1 and CDR2 (germline): LNHDA, SQIVND (reference sequence). The J segment lost 2 bases and the V segment lost 6 bases, leaving 6 bases of the junction unmatched. The variable domain in full, completed from reference TRBV19 and TRBJ2-7, reads DGGITQSPKYLFRKEGQNVTLSCEQNLNHDAMYWYRQDPGQGLRLIYYSQIVNDFQKGDIAEGYSVSREKKESFPLTVTSAQKNPTAFYLCASSQQGVPYEQYFGPGTRLTVT.

The CDR3 DNA reads TGTGCCAGCAGTTCAACTAGCGGGGTAGACAATGAGCAGTTCTTC. Translated, it gives CASSSTSGVDNEQFF. This rearrangement joins TRBV27 to TRBJ2-1, with 10 bases matching TRBD2. Per the germline V gene, CDR1 is MNHEY and CDR2 is SMNVEV (reference sequence). The CDR3 has 15 residues. J gave up 5 bases and V 4 bases, and 5 bases lay outside the gene matches.

The rearrangement joins TRBV4-1 to TRBJ2-2, with a weak D call TRBD1 (6 bases). Trimming left V 11 bases short and J 4 bases short, with 17 bases between. Germline assignment: CDR1 MGHRA and CDR2 YSYEKL. CDR3 size: 14 residues. The CDR3 DNA follows: TGCGCCGCCAGGGGCGAGTCACGCACCGGGGAGCTGTTTTTT. It codes for CAARGESRTGELFF.

The chain is built from TRBV4-3 and TRBJ2-1, with D perhaps matching TRBD2 (6 bases). Looked up from germline, CDR1 is LGHNA and CDR2 is YSLEER. Trimming shortened V by 0 bases and J by 6 bases, and 9 bases separated the two germline ends. The CDR3 is made up of 14 amino acids. CDR3 nucleotide sequence: TGCGCCAGCAGCCAAGATCAGGGAGGCAATGAGCAGTTCTTC. The encoded protein is CASSQDQGGNEQFF.

The V gene is TRBV7-8, the J gene TRBJ1-6; D is undetermined. V was pared by 5 bases and J by 8 bases, with 16 bases between. The CDR3 runs to 15 residues. Germline CDR1 SGHVS, CDR2 FQNEAQ. CDR3 nucleotides: TGTGCCAGCAGCCCACTCTACCCCCTCGATTCACCCCTCCACTTT. Its translation is CASSPLYPLDSPLHF.

The chain combines TRBV7-6 with TRBJ2-3; 9 positions agree with TRBD2. This CDR3 is 14 amino acids long. CDR1 and CDR2 (germline): SGHVS, FNYEAQ. Trimming removed 6 bases from V and 1 base from J; junction bases left unmatched: 2. This CDR3 is CASSWTSGTDTQYF. The CDR3 nucleotides read TGTGCCAGCAGTTGGACTAGCGGCACAGATACGCAGTATTTT.

This clone has more than one count but fewer than ten. The chain employs TRBV11-1 and TRBJ2-1; D unresolved. CDR1 is SGHAT, CDR2 FQDESV, per germline (reference sequence). There are 15 residues in the CDR3. V was shortened by 7 bases and J by 0 bases, with 13 bases between the two germline ends. CDR3 residues: CASNDLRSSYNEQFF. CDR3 sequence (DNA): TGTGCCAGCAACGACCTCCGGAGCTCCTACAATGAGCAGTTCTTC.

The chain recombines TRBV4-3 with TRBJ2-1; D possibly corresponds to TRBD2 (5 bases). The V and J ends lost 4 bases and 7 bases respectively, with 14 bases between them. The CDR3 runs to 14 residues. Germline lookup yields CDR1 LGHNA and CDR2 YSLEER. CDR3 in DNA: TGCGCCAGCAGCCTTATCGTATGGGAGAATGAGCAGTTCTTC. Amino acids: CASSLIVWENEQFF.

The chain has TRBV19 and TRBJ1-4, with no clear D. Trimming left V 5 bases short and J 3 bases short, with 13 bases between. The CDR3 covers 15 residues. Per germline, CDR1 LNHDA and CDR2 SQIVND (reference sequence). CDR3 amino acids: CASSLGDAANEKLFF. The CDR3 DNA is TGTGCCAGTAGTTTGGGAGATGCCGCTAATGAAAAACTGTTTTTT. The entire variable domain, with the rest obtained from reference TRBV19 and TRBJ1-4, is as follows: DGGITQSPKYLFRKEGQNVTLSCEQNLNHDAMYWYRQDPGQGLRLIYYSQIVNDFQKGDIAEGYSVSREKKESFPLTVTSAQKNPTAFYLCASSLGDAANEKLFFGSGTQLSVL.